A single sample is the source of the 5 T cell receptor beta chains below, sequenced in a study of T cell responses to AZD1222 COVID-19 vaccine. Generated by immunoSEQ multiplex PCR, the TCRdb table keeps only in-frame clones and is missing some. The sample lists about 160,000 clones, roughly 94% occurring once. Material: peripheral blood, obtained on day 0 of AZD1222 vaccination. The source of these receptors is an adult in good health.

V and J are TRBV9 and TRBJ1-3; D gene uncertain. Per germline, CDR1 SGDLS and CDR2 YYNGEE. This CDR3 has 14 residues. Trimming stripped 4 bases from V and 4 bases from J, with 12 bases between. The CDR3 nucleotides read TGTGCCAGCAGCCCGACATTGGGAGGAAACACCATATATTTT. The encoded protein is CASSPTLGGNTIYF.

This chain links TRBV7-2 with TRBJ1-5; no reliable D call. The CDR3 loop spans 15 amino acids. CDR1 and CDR2 (germline): SGHTA, FQGNSA. V lost 2 bases and J 2 bases, leaving 10 bases between the germline ends. CDR3 amino acids: CASSLTGLGNQPQHF. The CDR3 region has the DNA TGTGCCAGCAGCTTAACCGGTTTGGGCAATCAGCCCCAGCATTTT.

CDR3 in DNA: TGCGCCAGCAGCTTGGTTTTGGACACTGAAGCTTTCTTT. Translation gives CASSLVLDTEAFF. This chain connects TRBV5-1 to TRBJ1-1; D remains ambiguous. The V end was cut by 0 bases, the J end by 3 bases, with 6 bases between. CDR3 length equals 13 residues. CDR1 SGHRS and CDR2 YFSETQ come from the germline V gene.

The chain carries TRBV5-1 and TRBJ2-6; D perhaps matches TRBD1 (6 bases). V shed 0 bases and J shed 3 bases, with 10 bases lying between them. Germline CDR1 is SGHRS and CDR2 is YFSETQ. CDR3 size: 16 residues. The CDR3, as DNA: TGCGCCAGCAGCTTGGGACAGGTACTTGGGGCCAACGTCCTGACTTTC. Encoded protein: CASSLGQVLGANVLTF.

V usage is TRBV19 and J usage is TRBJ2-5, with a weak D call TRBD1 (7 bases). Germline V CDR1 and CDR2: LNHDA, SQIVND (reference sequence). The CDR3 length is 15 residues. Trimming stripped 7 bases from V and 5 bases from J, with 20 bases between. The CDR3 DNA reads as TGTGCCAGTACCAAGAGACAGGGAGGAAGGGAGACCCAGTACTTC. Translated: CASTKRQGGRETQYF. Complete variable domain (other parts from reference TRBV19 and TRBJ2-5): DGGITQSPKYLFRKEGQNVTLSCEQNLNHDAMYWYRQDPGQGLRLIYYSQIVNDFQKGDIAEGYSVSREKKESFPLTVTSAQKNPTAFYLCASTKRQGGRETQYFGPGTRLLVL.